This T cell receptor beta chain was sequenced during a study of T cells in Graves' hyperthyroidism and ophthalmopathy. The V end was cut by 6 bases, the J end by 12 bases, with 29 bases between. CDR1 and CDR2 from the germline V gene are MNHEY and SVGEGT. CDR3 length: 16 amino acids. RNA transcripts gave rise to amplified TCR beta CDR3 regions. HTBI primers drove first-round RT-PCR of the TCR CDR3. Using its own MiXCR run on the multiplex PCR reads, TCRdb lists one record per CDR3 protein. The sample lists roughly 300,000 distinct CDR3 sequences; less than 30% were seen once. Broader study findings: Most thyroid clonotypes expanded above 0.001 appeared in blood too.

Patients were aged 18 to 65, had disease duration under 2 months, and had newly diagnosed hyperthyroidism. The blood sample predates any ophthalmopathy symptoms, coming from first hyperthyroidism diagnosis. As regards this clonotype: The antigen is not known.

The sequenced sample consisted of blood. This receptor was obtained from a man in his forties with Graves' hyperthyroidism that later progressed to Graves' ophthalmopathy. The chain links TRBV6-2 or TRBV6-3 to TRBJ1-2; D might be TRBD1 (5 bases). CDR3 loop: CASRRNDLRDGGGDTF. The CDR3 DNA follows: TGTGCCAGCAGACGCAACGACCTCCGGGACGGCGGAGGGGACACCTTC.